The rows below give T cell receptor beta chains drawn from one sample of a study of blood T cell repertoires in COVID-19. TCRdb's table, derived via immunoSEQ multiplex PCR, lists solely in-frame clones and lacks some. The sample shows approximately 340,000 clones, about 83% of them seen only once. The sample consisted of peripheral blood. These receptor sequences come from a young man with active or convalescent COVID-19. CDR3s include the opening cysteine and the closing phenylalanine or tryptophan. D genes are given only for firm matches. For some rows the clone size is stated as once, few or many, or as a class when expanded; others skip it.

v_call: TRBV4-2; cdr3_length: 16; j_call: TRBJ2-7; clone_size: NA; d_call: NA; cdr3_aa: CASSQAGISGGPRRYF; cdr3_nt: TGTGCCAGCAGCCAAGCGGGTATCTCGGGGGGCCCCCGGCGGTACTTC
v_call: TRBV2; cdr3_length: 15; j_call: TRBJ2-3; clone_size: NA; d_call: TRBD2; cdr3_aa: CASSHDGSGGPSWYF; cdr3_nt: TGTGCCAGCAGTCATGACGGAAGCGGGGGGCCCAGTTGGTATTTT
v_call: TRBV19; cdr3_length: 15; j_call: TRBJ1-3; clone_size: once; d_call: NA; cdr3_aa: CASSTPGYSGNTIYF; cdr3_nt: TGTGCCAGCAGTACCCCAGGATACTCTGGAAACACCATATATTTT
v_call: TRBV4-1; cdr3_length: 15; j_call: TRBJ1-5; clone_size: NA; d_call: NA; cdr3_aa: CASSQLGAGNQPQHF; cdr3_nt: TGCGCCAGCAGCCAATTGGGAGCGGGTAATCAGCCCCAGCATTTT
v_call: TRBV19; cdr3_length: 19; j_call: TRBJ2-3; clone_size: NA; d_call: TRBD2; cdr3_aa: CASSIRLAGSFTGTDTQYF; cdr3_nt: TGTGCCAGTAGTATAAGACTAGCGGGGTCCTTTACCGGCACAGATACGCAGTATTTT
v_call: TRBV4-1; cdr3_length: 13; j_call: TRBJ1-6; clone_size: NA; d_call: NA; cdr3_aa: CASSQERNSPLHF; cdr3_nt: TGCGCCAGCAGCCAAGAGAGGAATTCACCCCTCCACTTT
v_call: TRBV9; cdr3_length: 13; j_call: TRBJ1-2; clone_size: NA; d_call: TRBD1; cdr3_aa: CASSVGQGDGYTF; cdr3_nt: TGTGCCAGCAGCGTGGGGCAGGGGGATGGCTACACCTTC
v_call: TRBV3-1/TRBV3-2; cdr3_length: 15; j_call: TRBJ2-1; clone_size: once; d_call: TRBD2; cdr3_aa: CASSGLADFYNEQFF; cdr3_nt: TGTGCCAGCAGCGGACTAGCCGATTTCTACAATGAGCAGTTCTTC
v_call: TRBV19; cdr3_length: 9; j_call: TRBJ2-1; clone_size: NA; d_call: NA; cdr3_aa: CTQGNEQFF; cdr3_nt: TGTACCCAGGGCAATGAGCAGTTCTTC
v_call: TRBV24-1; cdr3_length: 16; j_call: TRBJ1-4; clone_size: NA; d_call: NA; cdr3_aa: CATSDNGAVGNEKLFF; cdr3_nt: TGTGCCACCAGTGATAATGGGGCCGTCGGTAATGAAAAACTGTTTTTT
v_call: TRBV5-4; cdr3_length: 15; j_call: TRBJ2-5; clone_size: NA; d_call: TRBD2; cdr3_aa: CASSLDIGRVETQYF; cdr3_nt: TGTGCCAGCAGCTTGGATATCGGGAGGGTGGAGACCCAGTACTTC
v_call: TRBV4-3; cdr3_length: 12; j_call: TRBJ2-7; clone_size: NA; d_call: NA; cdr3_aa: CASRPAGHEQYF; cdr3_nt: TGCGCCAGCAGGCCGGCAGGCCACGAGCAGTACTTC
v_call: TRBV29-1; cdr3_length: 14; j_call: TRBJ2-1; clone_size: NA; d_call: NA; cdr3_aa: CSVAAHREFNEQFF; cdr3_nt: TGCAGCGTGGCAGCACACAGGGAATTCAATGAGCAGTTCTTC
v_call: TRBV13; cdr3_length: 20; j_call: TRBJ2-1; clone_size: NA; d_call: TRBD2; cdr3_aa: CASSLEGLGGSVGSYNEQFF; cdr3_nt: TGTGCCAGCAGCTTAGAGGGGCTGGGCGGGAGTGTGGGGTCCTACAATGAGCAGTTCTTC
v_call: TRBV30; cdr3_length: 14; j_call: TRBJ1-5; clone_size: NA; d_call: NA; cdr3_aa: CAWSIWPLGQPQHF; cdr3_nt: TGTGCCTGGAGTATATGGCCCCTCGGGCAGCCCCAGCATTTT
v_call: TRBV21-1; cdr3_length: 16; j_call: TRBJ2-3; clone_size: NA; d_call: NA; cdr3_aa: CASSKGETSGTDTQYF; cdr3_nt: TGTGCCAGCAGCAAAGGAGAGACTAGCGGCACAGATACGCAGTATTTT
v_call: TRBV6-5; cdr3_length: 10; j_call: TRBJ1-2; clone_size: once; d_call: NA; cdr3_aa: CASSTYGYTF; cdr3_nt: TGTGCCAGCAGTACTTATGGCTACACCTTC
v_call: TRBV29-1; cdr3_length: 15; j_call: TRBJ1-2; clone_size: NA; d_call: TRBD1; cdr3_aa: CSVFRQGWANYGYTF; cdr3_nt: TGCAGCGTCTTTAGACAGGGTTGGGCGAACTATGGCTACACCTTC
v_call: TRBV7-2; cdr3_length: 12; j_call: TRBJ1-1; clone_size: NA; d_call: NA; cdr3_aa: CASSYDRSEAFF; cdr3_nt: TGTGCCAGCAGCTATGACAGGAGTGAAGCTTTCTTT
v_call: TRBV29-1; cdr3_length: 13; j_call: TRBJ1-1; clone_size: NA; d_call: NA; cdr3_aa: CCGGGGGDTEAFF; cdr3_nt: TGCTGCGGGGGAGGGGGTGGTGACACTGAAGCTTTCTTT
v_call: TRBV9; cdr3_length: 16; j_call: TRBJ1-1; clone_size: NA; d_call: TRBD1; cdr3_aa: CASSVDARTGNTEAFF; cdr3_nt: TGTGCCAGCAGCGTAGACGCTAGGACAGGGAACACTGAAGCTTTCTTT
v_call: TRBV28; cdr3_length: 12; j_call: TRBJ1-1; clone_size: few; d_call: NA; cdr3_aa: CASSPRGTEAFF; cdr3_nt: TGTGCCAGCAGTCCCAGGGGCACTGAAGCTTTCTTT
v_call: TRBV7-2; cdr3_length: 12; j_call: TRBJ1-4; clone_size: NA; d_call: NA; cdr3_aa: CASSPYNEKLFF; cdr3_nt: TGTGCCAGCAGCCCCTATAATGAAAAACTGTTTTTT
v_call: TRBV6-2/TRBV6-3; cdr3_length: 17; j_call: TRBJ2-1; clone_size: many; d_call: TRBD2; cdr3_aa: CASSYSPTSGLYNEQFF; cdr3_nt: TGTGCCAGCAGTTACTCCCCAACTAGCGGACTCTACAATGAGCAGTTCTTC
v_call: TRBV4-2; cdr3_length: 17; j_call: TRBJ2-7; clone_size: NA; d_call: NA; cdr3_aa: CASSQDSRQRSSYEQYF; cdr3_nt: TGTGCCAGCAGCCAAGATAGTAGGCAGCGGAGCTCCTACGAGCAGTACTTC
v_call: TRBV18; cdr3_length: 14; j_call: TRBJ1-5; clone_size: NA; d_call: TRBD1; cdr3_aa: CASSGQASNQPQHF; cdr3_nt: TGTGCCAGCTCAGGACAGGCTAGCAATCAGCCCCAGCATTTT
v_call: TRBV28; cdr3_length: 15; j_call: TRBJ2-7; clone_size: NA; d_call: TRBD1; cdr3_aa: CASSHLRGNWHEQYF; cdr3_nt: TGTGCCAGCAGTCACCTCAGGGGGAATTGGCACGAGCAGTACTTC
v_call: TRBV6-2/TRBV6-3; cdr3_length: 14; j_call: TRBJ1-2; clone_size: NA; d_call: NA; cdr3_aa: CASSRTENLYGYTF; cdr3_nt: TGTGCCAGCAGTCGAACCGAGAACCTCTATGGCTACACCTTC
v_call: TRBV9; cdr3_length: 11; j_call: TRBJ1-2; clone_size: NA; d_call: NA; cdr3_aa: CASSGPRGYTF; cdr3_nt: TGTGCCAGCAGCGGACCTAGGGGCTACACCTTC
v_call: TRBV27; cdr3_length: 17; j_call: TRBJ2-3; clone_size: NA; d_call: NA; cdr3_aa: CASSLRPGILGTDTQYF; cdr3_nt: TGTGCCAGCAGTTTACGTCCGGGAATCTTAGGCACAGATACGCAGTATTTT
v_call: TRBV3-1/TRBV3-2; cdr3_length: 17; j_call: TRBJ2-2; clone_size: NA; d_call: TRBD2; cdr3_aa: CASSQETSGRVTGELFF; cdr3_nt: TGTGCCAGCAGCCAAGAAACAAGCGGGAGGGTCACCGGGGAGCTGTTTTTT
v_call: TRBV5-4; cdr3_length: 16; j_call: TRBJ2-3; clone_size: NA; d_call: NA; cdr3_aa: CASSLVARGPTDTQYF; cdr3_nt: TGTGCCAGCAGCTTGGTAGCTAGAGGTCCCACAGATACGCAGTATTTT
v_call: TRBV29-1; cdr3_length: 10; j_call: TRBJ1-2; clone_size: NA; d_call: NA; cdr3_aa: CSVDRVASSF; cdr3_nt: TGCAGCGTTGACAGAGTAGCGAGTTCCTTC
v_call: TRBV7-9; cdr3_length: 15; j_call: TRBJ1-1; clone_size: NA; d_call: NA; cdr3_aa: CASSLGTGKGTEAFF; cdr3_nt: TGTGCCAGCAGCTTAGGAACAGGGAAGGGGACTGAAGCTTTCTTT
v_call: TRBV6-2/TRBV6-3; cdr3_length: 16; j_call: TRBJ1-5; clone_size: once; d_call: NA; cdr3_aa: CASSYIGVGRNQPQHF; cdr3_nt: TGTGCCAGCAGTTACATAGGGGTGGGTCGCAATCAGCCCCAGCATTTT
v_call: TRBV5-1; cdr3_length: 14; j_call: TRBJ1-1; clone_size: NA; d_call: NA; cdr3_aa: CASSLATGDTEAFF; cdr3_nt: TGCGCCAGCAGCTTGGCTACAGGAGACACTGAAGCTTTCTTT
v_call: TRBV24-1; cdr3_length: 13; j_call: TRBJ1-2; clone_size: NA; d_call: NA; cdr3_aa: CATSDFGGYGYTF; cdr3_nt: TGTGCCACCAGTGATTTCGGCGGCTATGGCTACACCTTC